The clone carrying this T cell receptor (beta chain) has ten or more counts. No antigen is known for it. This sample is part of a study of T-cell memory formation after mild COVID-19. Study-wide results and caveats: Memory cells collected pre-infection included some clones that later responded, suggesting cross-reactive memory joined. Clones that contracted from day 15 to 85 had balanced CD4/CD8; later expanders were CD4+ biased. Among contracting clones, CD4+ were mainly CM/EM and CD8+ enriched in EMRA.

Constant-segment primers served in 5'RACE that generated TCR alpha and TCR beta cDNA libraries bearing sample barcodes and UMIs. Each CDR3 protein gets one entry after TCRdb re-called the 5' RACE reads with MiXCR. The sample lists hundreds of thousands of distinct CDR3 sequences; about 23% were seen once. The length of the CDR3 is 17 residues. V lost 6 bases to trimming and J lost 0 bases, with 21 bases between them. The germline V gene encodes CDR1 DFQATT and CDR2 SNEGSKA (reference sequence). This sequence originates from an adult woman who had mild COVID-19 (a few samples of this study predate the infection). Cell type and time point are not known. Sequenced material: PBMCs or a T cell subset sorted from them (not recorded which). This chain uses TRBV20-1 with TRBJ2-4; D uncertain. CDR3 loop: CSASAIGSSIAKNIQYF. CDR3 bases: TGCAGTGCCTCGGCCATAGGAAGCTCTATAGCCAAAAACATTCAGTACTTC.